This TCR beta chain was identified in a study of blood T cells in healthy people across ages. The wider study: The template switching approach captured approximately one barcoded beta molecule for every two T cells. Findings of the study overall: Per million T cells, TCR beta diversity dropped about linearly as age rose.

This clonotype was picked up a small number of times. No antigen is known for it. Next came a second PCR, run for about 6 to 11 cycles, which used a sample-barcoded 5' primer along with a J-beta primer mix. Samples each returned at least 3 million CDR3-containing paired-end reads. TCRdb re-called the 5' RACE reads through MiXCR, storing one row per CDR3 protein. The sample records some 1.4 million distinct CDR3 sequences, 42% being singletons. CDR1 and CDR2 from the germline V gene are MNHEY and SVGAGI. This CDR3 is built from 15 residues. Trimming stripped 6 bases from V and 11 bases from J, with 25 bases between.

The sequence came from a woman aged 18-35 years in good health. The V call is TRBV6-5, the J call TRBJ1-1; D remains unclear. Sequencing input: blood. CDR3 sequence: CASSLAGREKGGAFF. In nucleotides, the CDR3 is TGTGCCAGCAGCCTGGCTGGGAGGGAAAAGGGTGGGGCTTTCTTT.